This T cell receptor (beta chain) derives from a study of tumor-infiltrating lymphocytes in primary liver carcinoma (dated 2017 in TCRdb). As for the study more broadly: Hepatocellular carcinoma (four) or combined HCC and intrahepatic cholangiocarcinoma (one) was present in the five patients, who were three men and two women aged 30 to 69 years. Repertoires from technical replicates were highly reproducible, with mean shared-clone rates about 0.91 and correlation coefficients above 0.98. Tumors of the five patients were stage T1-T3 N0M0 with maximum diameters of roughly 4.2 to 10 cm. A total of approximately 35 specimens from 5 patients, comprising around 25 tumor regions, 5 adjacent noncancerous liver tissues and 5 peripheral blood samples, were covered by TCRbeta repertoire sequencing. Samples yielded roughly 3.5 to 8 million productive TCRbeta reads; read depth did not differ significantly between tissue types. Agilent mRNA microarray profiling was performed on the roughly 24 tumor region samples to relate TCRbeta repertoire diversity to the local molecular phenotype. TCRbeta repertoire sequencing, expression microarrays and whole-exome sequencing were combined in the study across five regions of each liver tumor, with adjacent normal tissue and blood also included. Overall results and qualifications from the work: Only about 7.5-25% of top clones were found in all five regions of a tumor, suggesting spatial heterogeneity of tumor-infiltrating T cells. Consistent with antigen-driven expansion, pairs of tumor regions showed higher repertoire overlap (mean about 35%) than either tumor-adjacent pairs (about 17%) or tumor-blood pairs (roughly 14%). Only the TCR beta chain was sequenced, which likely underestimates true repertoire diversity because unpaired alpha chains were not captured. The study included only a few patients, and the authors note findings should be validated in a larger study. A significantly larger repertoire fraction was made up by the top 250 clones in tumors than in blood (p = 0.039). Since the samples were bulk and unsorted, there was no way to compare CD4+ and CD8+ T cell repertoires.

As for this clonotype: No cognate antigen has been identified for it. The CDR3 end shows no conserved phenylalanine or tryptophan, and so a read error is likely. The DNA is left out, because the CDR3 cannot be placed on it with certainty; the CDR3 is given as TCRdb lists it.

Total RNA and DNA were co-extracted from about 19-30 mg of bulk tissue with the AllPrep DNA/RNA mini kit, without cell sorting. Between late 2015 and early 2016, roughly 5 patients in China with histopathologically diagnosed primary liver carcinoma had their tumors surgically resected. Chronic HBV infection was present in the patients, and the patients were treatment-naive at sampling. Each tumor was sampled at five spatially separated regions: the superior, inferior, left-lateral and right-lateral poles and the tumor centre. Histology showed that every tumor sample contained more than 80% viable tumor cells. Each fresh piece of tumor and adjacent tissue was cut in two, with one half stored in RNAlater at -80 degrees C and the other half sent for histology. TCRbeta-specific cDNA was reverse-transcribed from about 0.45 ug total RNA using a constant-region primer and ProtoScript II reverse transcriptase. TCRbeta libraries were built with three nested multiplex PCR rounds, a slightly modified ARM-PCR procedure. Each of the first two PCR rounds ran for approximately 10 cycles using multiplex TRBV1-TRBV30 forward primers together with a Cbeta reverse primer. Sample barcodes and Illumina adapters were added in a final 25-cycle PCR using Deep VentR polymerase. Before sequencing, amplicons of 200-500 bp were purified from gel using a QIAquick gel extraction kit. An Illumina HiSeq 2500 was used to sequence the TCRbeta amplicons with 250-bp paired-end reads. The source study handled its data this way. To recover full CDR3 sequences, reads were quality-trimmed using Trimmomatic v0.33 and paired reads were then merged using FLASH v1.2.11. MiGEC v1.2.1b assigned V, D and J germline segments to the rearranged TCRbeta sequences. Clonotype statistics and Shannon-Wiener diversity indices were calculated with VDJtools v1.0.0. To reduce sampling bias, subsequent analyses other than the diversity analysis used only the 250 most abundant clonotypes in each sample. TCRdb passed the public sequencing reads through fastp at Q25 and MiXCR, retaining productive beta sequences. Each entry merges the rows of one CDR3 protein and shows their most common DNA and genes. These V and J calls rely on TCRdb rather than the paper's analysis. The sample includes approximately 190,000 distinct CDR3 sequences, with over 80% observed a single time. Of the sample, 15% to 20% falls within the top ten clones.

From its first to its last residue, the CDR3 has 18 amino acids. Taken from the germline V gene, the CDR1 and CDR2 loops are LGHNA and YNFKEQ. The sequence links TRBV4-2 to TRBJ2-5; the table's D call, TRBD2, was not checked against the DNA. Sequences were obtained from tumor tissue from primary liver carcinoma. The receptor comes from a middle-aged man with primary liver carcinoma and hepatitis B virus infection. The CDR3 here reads CASSPTTSGRAGSETHYY.